One and the same sample provided the 13 T cell receptor beta chains below, sequenced in a study of T cells in women clearing cervical HPV infection. Method: immunoSEQ multiplex PCR; TCRdb's copy keeps in-frame clones and lacks some. Its table records about 48,000 clones. The source material was blood buffy coat. The receptor set was obtained from a woman between 18 and 70 years old with a cervical HPV16 infection that either progressed to CIN3+ or cleared (not recorded which).

As concerns this clone: Sequencing ends 3 residues short of the CDR3 end; the germline J gene provides the rest. The chain carries TRBV12-5 and TRBJ2-3, with D perhaps matching TRBD1 (6 bases). Germline V gene data show CDR1 as LGHNT and CDR2 as FRNRAP. The CDR3 loop spans 14 amino acids. Trimming stripped 1 base from V and 3 bases from J, with 8 bases between. CDR3 sequence: CASGLGQVTDTQYF. The sequenced part of the CDR3 DNA is TGTGCTAGTGGTTTGGGACAGGTGACAGATACG. Based on the CDR3 plus reference TRBV12-5 and TRBJ2-3, the full variable domain is DARVTQTPRHKVTEMGQEVTMRCQPILGHNTVFWYRQTMMQGLELLAYFRNRAPLDDSGMPKDRFSAEMPDATLATLKIQPSEPRDSAVYFCASGLGQVTDTQYFGPGTRLTVL.

As for this clone: The read halts 3 residues ahead of the CDR3 end, with the missing end drawn from the germline J gene. The chain links TRBV20-1 to TRBJ1-2, with 7 bases aligning to TRBD1. Germline CDR1 and CDR2: DFQATT and SNEGSKA (reference sequence). The CDR3 contains 13 residues. V shed 1 base, J shed 6 bases, and the junction held 5 bases outside the gene matches. The CDR3 here is CSARAGTVDGYTF. Incomplete CDR3 DNA: TGCAGTGCTAGAGCCGGGACAGTCGATGGC.

On this clone itself: The CDR3 end lies 3 residues beyond the end of the read and is filled in from the germline J gene. The V gene is TRBV27, the J gene TRBJ2-7; 9 nucleotides match TRBD1. The V gene end was trimmed by 7 bases and the J gene end by 3 bases; junction bases not matched to a gene: 13. Germline values: CDR1 MNHEY, CDR2 SMNVEV (reference sequence). The CDR3 loop spans 16 amino acids. CDR3 bases read: TGTGCCAGCACTAAAACGAGCCGACAGGGGGACTACGAG. Its protein is CASTKTSRQGDYE. The complete CDR3 reads CASTKTSRQGDYEQYF.

On this clone: Read coverage stops 3 residues before the CDR3 terminus; the germline J gene supplies the remainder. This chain uses TRBV7-2 with TRBJ2-7, with a weak D call TRBD1 (6 bases). The CDR3 contains 14 residues. The V gene's germline CDR1 is SGHTA and CDR2 FQGNSA. Trimming removed 7 bases from V and 2 bases from J, with 15 bases in between. Incomplete CDR3 DNA: TGTGCCAGCACGACACAGGGATCTACCTACGAG. As protein: CASTTQGSTYE. The full CDR3 protein is CASTTQGSTYEQYF.

The DNA read from the CDR3 is TGTGCCAGCAGCTTGAGGGGTTCTAGAGGAAACACC. Its protein product is CASSLRGSRGNT. In full, the CDR3 reads CASSLRGSRGNTIYF. The V call is TRBV5-4, the J call TRBJ1-3; TRBD1 is a possible D gene (5 bases). The DNA ends 3 residues before the CDR3 does, and the rest of the CDR3 is filled in from the germline J gene. The ends were cut back, 1 base at V and 4 bases at J, with 12 bases in the middle. The V gene's germline CDR1 is SGHNT and CDR2 YYREEE (reference sequence). The CDR3 covers 15 residues.

On this clone itself: The CDR3 extends 3 residues past the end of the read, so its final part is completed from the germline J gene. V gene TRBV18 combines with J gene TRBJ1-4, with TRBD1 as a possible D gene (5 bases). Germline V lookup: CDR1 KGHSH, CDR2 LQKENI. The CDR3 loop spans 15 amino acids. Trimming left V 3 bases short and J 8 bases short, with 16 bases between. The CDR3 loop is CASSPTARVHEKLFF. CDR3 bases read: TGTGCCAGCTCACCCACCGCCAGGGTTCACGAAAAA.

As for this clone: The CDR3 end lies 3 residues beyond the end of the read and is filled in from the germline J gene. This chain connects TRBV20-1 to TRBJ2-1, with a tentative D call TRBD1 (6 bases). This CDR3 is 16 amino acids long. Deletions cut 2 bases from V and 4 bases from J, with 18 bases between. Germline V CDR1 and CDR2: DFQATT, SNEGSKA (reference sequence). CDR3 DNA (partial): TGCAGTGCTAGACTTGGGGGCCCAACAATTTACAATGAG. Residues: CSARLGGPTIYNE. The complete CDR3 reads CSARLGGPTIYNEQFF.

To note about this clone: The CDR3 end lies 3 residues beyond the end of the read and is filled in from the germline J gene. The chain combines TRBV19 with TRBJ1-2; perhaps TRBD1 as D (5 bases). Trimming pared 1 base from V and 5 bases from J, leaving 8 bases between. CDR1 and CDR2 (germline): LNHDA, SQIVND (reference sequence). CDR3 length: 13 residues. CDR3 DNA (partial): TGTGCCAGTAGTATAGGGCAGGGATATGGC. Translation: CASSIGQGYG. The CDR3 reads in full as CASSIGQGYGYTF.

As concerns this clone: From the germline J gene comes the end of the CDR3, since the read stops 3 residues before it. J is TRBJ2-7 and V is TRBV12-3 or TRBV12-4; TRBD2 matches at 7 bases. There are 15 residues in the CDR3. Trimming took 3 bases from V and 4 from J; bases not matched to a gene: 9. The sequenced part of the CDR3 DNA is TGTGCCAGCAGTTTCGCTGCGGGGGTTAAGTACGAG. It yields the protein CASSFAAGVKYE. The whole CDR3 sequence is CASSFAAGVKYEQYF.

Its frequency marks this clone as medium-sized. The read comes to an end 3 residues before the CDR3 does, leaving the germline J gene to fill in the end. This chain uses TRBV6-2 or TRBV6-3 with TRBJ2-7; TRBD2 is a possible D gene (6 bases). The CDR3 extends over 16 amino acids. Trimming took off 9 bases at V and 0 bases at J, with 21 bases between the two ends. CDR1 and CDR2 (germline): MNHEY, SVGEGT. CDR3 DNA (partial): TGTGCCAGTAAGGGAACCGACTGGGGGGACTCCTACGAG. Encoded protein: CASKGTDWGDSYE. The whole CDR3 reads CASKGTDWGDSYEQYF.

Note on this clone: From the germline J gene comes the end of the CDR3, since the read stops 3 residues before it. The chain couples TRBV6-1 to TRBJ1-1; 10 nucleotides agree with TRBD1. The CDR3 spans 15 residues. Germline CDR1 is MNHNS and CDR2 is SASEGT. V lost 4 bases, J lost 3 bases, and 5 bases stayed unmatched. The sequenced part of the CDR3 DNA is TGTGCCAGCAGTGCCCATGGACAGGGGGACACTGAA. Amino acid sequence: CASSAHGQGDTE. The whole CDR3 reads CASSAHGQGDTEAFF.

As concerns this clone: The read finishes 3 residues shy of the CDR3 end, and the germline J gene is used to complete it. This chain joins TRBV5-1 and TRBJ1-2; 9 nucleotides line up with TRBD1. After removal of 4 bases from V and 7 bases from J, the junction contained 5 bases not matched to a gene. The CDR3 contains 13 residues. Per germline, CDR1 SGHRS and CDR2 YFSETQ. The CDR3 reads CASSLGQGPGYTF. The part of the CDR3 DNA that was read is TGCGCCAGCAGCCTGGGACAGGGTCCTGGC.

Regarding this clone: The read comes to an end 3 residues before the CDR3 does, leaving the germline J gene to fill in the end. This CDR3 is also generated by other DNA sequences in the sample. The V gene is TRBV18, the J gene TRBJ2-7, with 8 bases lining up with TRBD1. The CDR3 has 15 residues. The germline V gene has CDR1 KGHSH and CDR2 LQKENI. The junction had 10 bases not matched to a gene; V was cut back by 6 bases and J by 3 bases. The CDR3 is CASSPPGQVDYEQYF. The CDR3 bases that were read are TGTGCCAGCTCCCCCCCGGGACAGGTGGACTACGAG.